One and the same sample provided the 8 T cell receptor beta chains below, sequenced in a study of blood T cells in healthy people across ages. A second PCR of about 7 to 12 cycles used a sample-barcoded 5' primer and a J-beta primer mix. From the 5' RACE reads, TCRdb called clonotypes with MiXCR, one entry per CDR3 protein. The sample has about 1.7 million distinct CDR3 sequences, 28% seen once. Sequencing was carried out using blood. These receptors were taken from a woman aged 25 to 39 in good health.

This chain links TRBV28 with TRBJ1-5, with a tentative D call TRBD1 (6 bases). The CDR3 extends over 16 amino acids. Germline values: CDR1 MDHEN, CDR2 SYDVKM. V was clipped by 3 bases and J by 7 bases, with 19 bases between them. As DNA, the CDR3 is TGTGCCAGCAGTTTGCGCGGTCGGGGGGCAGGGCAGCCCCAGCATTTT. The encoded protein is CASSLRGRGAGQPQHF.

This chain uses TRBV5-1 with TRBJ2-5, with D perhaps TRBD1 or TRBD2 (7 bases each). The germline V and J ends were trimmed by 2 bases and 7 bases, with 12 bases remaining between them. The CDR3 spans 13 residues. Germline-derived CDR1 and CDR2 are SGHRS and YFSETQ. CDR3 in amino acids: CASSLDREGTQYF. The CDR3 nucleotides read TGCGCCAGCAGCTTAGACAGGGAGGGGACCCAGTACTTC.

This clonotype was detected a few times. This sequence joins TRBV7-2 and TRBJ2-2, with TRBD2 matching over 10 bases. In germline, CDR1 is SGHTA, CDR2 FQGNSA. CDR3 length equals 16 residues. The J segment lost 1 base and the V segment lost 6 bases, leaving 5 bases of the junction unmatched. CDR3 sequence (DNA): TGTGCCAGCAGAATAGCGGGGGGCCTGAACACCGGGGAGCTGTTTTTT. Amino acid sequence: CASRIAGGLNTGELFF.

The chain is built from TRBV6-2 or TRBV6-3 and TRBJ2-1; 10 bases align to TRBD2. The better agreement between TRBJ2-7 and the DNA end casts doubt on the J call. The length of the CDR3 is 19 residues. The germline gives CDR1 MNHEY, CDR2 SVGEGT. CDR3 nucleotides: TGTGCCAGCAGTTACTCGCGTCTAGCGGGAGTCCGCACCTACAATGAGCAGTACTTC. Protein product: CASSYSRLAGVRTYNEQYF.

In this sample, this clonotype turned up a few times. The chain carries TRBV13 and TRBJ1-5, with TRBD1 matching over 12 bases. Germline V gene lookup returns CDR1 PRHDT and CDR2 FYEKMQ (reference sequence). The trim removed 4 bases at V and 3 bases at J, leaving 7 bases unmatched. The CDR3 covers 17 residues. In DNA, the CDR3 is TGTGCCAGCAGCTCGGGACAGGGGGCGCGGGACAATCAGCCCCAGCATTTT. The encoded protein is CASSSGQGARDNQPQHF.

This clonotype showed up many times. The V gene is TRBV7-2, the J gene TRBJ2-3; D perhaps matches TRBD2 (6 bases). Trimming took off 5 bases at V and 0 bases at J, with 12 bases between the two ends. From germline, CDR1 is SGHTA and CDR2 FQGNSA. This CDR3 spans 15 amino acids. CDR3 nucleotide sequence: TGTGCCAGCAGCCCCACGGGACTGAGCACAGATACGCAGTATTTT. Translation: CASSPTGLSTDTQYF. The full variable domain, its missing parts supplied by reference TRBV7-2 and TRBJ2-3, is GAGVSQSPSNKVTEKGKDVELRCDPISGHTALYWYRQSLGQGLEFLIYFQGNSAPDKSGLPSDRFSAERTGGSVSTLTIQRTQQEDSAVYLCASSPTGLSTDTQYFGPGTRLTVL.

In this sample, this clonotype turned up many times. The J gene is TRBJ2-7, the V gene TRBV5-1; the D is unclear. Germline V gene data show CDR1 as SGHRS and CDR2 as YFSETQ. The V and J ends lost 0 bases and 3 bases respectively, with 10 bases between them. This CDR3 contains 14 residues. This chain's CDR3 is CASSLATEIYEQYF. Here the CDR3 DNA reads TGCGCCAGCAGCTTGGCCACGGAAATCTACGAGCAGTACTTC.

This chain joins TRBV5-5 and TRBJ2-7, with TRBD1 identical over 7 bases. The CDR3 is made up of 14 amino acids. Trimming cost V 2 bases and J 3 bases; bases outside gene matches: 5. Germline loops: CDR1 SGHKS, CDR2 YYEKEE (reference sequence). CDR3 nucleotide sequence: TGTGCCAGCAGCTTAGGGACAGAGCGCTACGAGCAGTACTTC. Translated, it gives CASSLGTERYEQYF. Variable domain in full (rest from reference TRBV5-5 and TRBJ2-7): DAGVTQSPTHLIKTRGQQVTLRCSPISGHKSVSWYQQVLGQGPQFIFQYYEKEERGRGNFPDRFSARQFPNYSSELNVNALLLGDSALYLCASSLGTERYEQYFGPGTRLTVT.